These 23 T cell receptor beta chains originate from one sample sequenced in a study of blood T cells in healthy people across ages. Using a J-beta primer mix together with a sample-barcoded 5' primer, a second PCR was run for about 6 to 11 cycles. TCRdb re-called the 5' RACE reads through MiXCR, storing one row per CDR3 protein. Here the sample spans about 620,000 distinct CDR3 sequences, approximately 52% being singletons. The material sequenced was blood. Source of these receptors: a woman older than 75 in good health.

The gene calls are TRBV6-2 or TRBV6-3 and TRBJ2-2; the match to TRBD2 covers 9 bases. Looked up from germline, CDR1 is MNHEY and CDR2 is SVGEGT. V shed 10 bases, J shed 3 bases, and the junction held 3 bases outside the gene matches. The CDR3 sequence is 13 residues long. CDR3 sequence: CATKREDTGELFF. The CDR3 region has the DNA TGTGCCACAAAGCGGGAGGACACCGGGGAGCTGTTTTTT.

This clonotype was observed many times. The chain recombines TRBV7-2 with TRBJ2-1; TRBD1 agrees at 8 bases. Trimming cost V 1 base and J 3 bases; bases outside gene matches: 11. Per germline, CDR1 SGHTA and CDR2 FQGNSA. The CDR3 has 18 amino acids. This CDR3 is CASSLGGLWGTGYNEQFF. The CDR3 DNA reads TGTGCCAGCAGCTTAGGCGGGTTGTGGGGGACAGGCTACAATGAGCAGTTCTTC.

V usage is TRBV6-1 and J usage is TRBJ2-7, with no clear D. Per the germline V gene, CDR1 is MNHNS and CDR2 is SASEGT. V was shortened by 10 bases and J by 1 base, with 23 bases between the two germline ends. This CDR3 contains 16 residues. The CDR3 region has the DNA TGTGCCATCACGGGTACGGGCCAGCTATTTTCCTACGAGCAGTACTTC. Translating it yields CAITGTGQLFSYEQYF.

This clonotype was observed many times. The gene calls are TRBV7-8 and TRBJ1-2, with a weak D call TRBD1 (6 bases). Germline V gene sequence: CDR1 SGHVS, CDR2 FQNEAQ. Between the trimmed V and J ends, which lost 5 bases and 4 bases, there was a span of 14 bases. The CDR3 is 14 amino acids. CDR3 bases: TGTGCCAGCAGCCTAGGGGGAATAGGCTATGGCTACACCTTC. Translated, it gives CASSLGGIGYGYTF.

About this clonotype: Being one base from a much bigger clone, this may be a read error. J is TRBJ2-5 and V is TRBV5-1; weak D call: TRBD2 (5 bases). The germline V gene encodes CDR1 SGHRS and CDR2 YFSETQ. V was cut by 4 bases and J by 11 bases, with 21 bases left in between. The CDR3 extends over 14 amino acids. In DNA, the CDR3 is TGCGCCAGCAGCGAATGGTCGGGGAAAGAAGAGCAGTACTTC. It translates to CASSEWSGKEEQYF.

The rearrangement joins TRBV12-1 to TRBJ2-4; TRBD1, the D gene given by the table, was not confirmed from the DNA. TRBV12-1 is a pseudogene locus. This CDR3 comprises 15 residues. CDR3 sequence reads: CARSTGRMGINIQYF. CDR3 DNA: TGTGCCAGATCGACAGGGAGGATGGGCATAAACATTCAGTACTTC.

This clonotype was counted only a few times. The chain couples TRBV18 to TRBJ2-2, with 7 bases that match TRBD2. V dropped 6 bases and J dropped 0; count of bases not matched to a gene: 1. The length of the CDR3 is 14 residues. Germline V CDR1 and CDR2: KGHSH, LQKENI. The CDR3 loop reads CASSTSANTGELFF. The CDR3 bases are TGTGCCAGCTCTACTAGCGCGAACACCGGGGAGCTGTTTTTT.

The genes are TRBV14 and TRBJ1-2, with D maybe TRBD1 (5 bases). The V and J ends lost 0 bases and 3 bases respectively, with 11 bases between them. The germline CDR1 and CDR2 sequences are SGHDN and FVKESK. This CDR3 contains 15 residues. CDR3 protein: CASSQDAGHYYGYTF. In DNA, the CDR3 is TGTGCCAGCAGCCAAGATGCAGGGCACTACTATGGCTACACCTTC.

The chain's CDR3 is CASSIGGTVQETQYF. The CDR3 DNA is TGTGCCAGTAGTATTGGCGGGACAGTACAAGAGACCCAGTACTTC. V usage is TRBV19 and J usage is TRBJ2-5; a possible D gene is TRBD1 (7 bases). Trimming cost V 3 bases and J 2 bases, with 13 bases left between them. Germline CDR1 LNHDA, CDR2 SQIVND (reference sequence). This CDR3 spans 15 amino acids.

CDR3 in DNA: TGTGCCAGCAGCCTTAGGTCGAACACCGGGGAGCTGTTTTTT. This sequence encodes CASSLRSNTGELFF. The chain carries TRBV14 and TRBJ2-2; no reliable D call. Germline CDR1 and CDR2: SGHDN and FVKESK. CDR3 size: 14 residues. Trimming removed 4 bases at V and 0 bases at J, with 6 bases between.

The chain employs TRBV3-1 and TRBJ1-6, with 7 bases fitting TRBD1. The junction had 3 bases not matched to a gene; V was cut back by 3 bases and J by 7 bases. The length of the CDR3 is 14 residues. Germline V gene data show CDR1 as LGHDT and CDR2 as YNNKEL (reference sequence). CDR3 loop: CASSQGQQNSPLHF. Written as DNA, the CDR3 is TGTGCCAGCAGCCAGGGACAGCAAAATTCACCCCTCCACTTT.

This clonotype was counted many times. For the CDR3, the DNA is TGTGCCAGCCAGGGGACTCCAACTAATGAAAAACTGTTTTTT. This codes for CASQGTPTNEKLFF. The chain combines TRBV7-9 with TRBJ1-4, with D tentatively TRBD1 (6 bases). CDR1 is SEHNR and CDR2 is FQNEAQ in the germline V gene (reference sequence). V was clipped by 8 bases and J by 0 bases, with 10 bases between them. The CDR3 loop spans 14 amino acids.

V gene TRBV6-1 combines with J gene TRBJ2-4; 7 bases are a match to TRBD2. Germline values: CDR1 MNHNS, CDR2 SASEGT. The CDR3 sequence is 13 residues long. With 2 bases clipped from V and 7 bases from J, the junction kept 2 bases outside the gene matches. This CDR3 is CASSESGGNIQYF. As DNA, the CDR3 is TGTGCCAGCAGTGAATCCGGGGGGAACATTCAGTACTTC.

Ten or more counts support this clonotype. The J gene is TRBJ2-3, the V gene TRBV29-1; D is undetermined. Germline V lookup: CDR1 SQVTM, CDR2 ANQGSEA. CDR3 size: 12 residues. Trimming took 4 bases from V and 6 from J, leaving 11 bases between them. The CDR3 loop is CSVVGLRDTQYF. For the CDR3, the DNA is TGCAGCGTTGTGGGCCTAAGGGATACGCAGTATTTT.

This clonotype occurred many times. The chain links TRBV3-1 to TRBJ2-3, with D perhaps TRBD1 or TRBD2 (5 bases each). Between the trimmed V and J ends, which lost 0 bases and 3 bases, there was a span of 13 bases. The CDR3 extends over 16 amino acids. The germline V gene has CDR1 LGHDT and CDR2 YNNKEL (reference sequence). The CDR3 loop is CASSQEAGRTTDTQYF. CDR3 nucleotides: TGTGCCAGCAGCCAAGAGGCGGGCAGGACAACAGATACGCAGTATTTT.

The V call is TRBV3-1, the J call TRBJ2-3; TRBD2 matches at 11 bases. After removal of 2 bases from V and 6 bases from J, the junction contained 13 bases not matched to a gene. The CDR3 has 18 residues. Germline V gives CDR1 LGHDT, CDR2 YNNKEL (reference sequence). The CDR3 sequence is CASSQPLETSGVADTQYF. As DNA, the CDR3 is TGTGCCAGCAGCCAACCCCTAGAGACTAGCGGGGTAGCGGATACGCAGTATTTT.

This clonotype was seen many times. This chain connects TRBV10-3 to TRBJ1-5; 10 bases align to TRBD1. CDR1 and CDR2 (germline): ENHRY, SYGVKD. Germline trimming cut 10 bases from V and 0 bases from J; bases unmatched to any gene: 6. The length of the CDR3 is 15 residues. The CDR3 coding sequence is TGTGCCAGTGCGGGACAGGGGAATAGCAATCAGCCCCAGCATTTT. Translation gives CASAGQGNSNQPQHF.

This clonotype was seen once. The V and J genes are TRBV29-1 and TRBJ2-3; 8 nucleotides match TRBD1. The V and J ends lost 6 bases and 4 bases, in that order; junction bases with no gene match: 6. In germline, CDR1 is SQVTM, CDR2 ANQGSEA. The CDR3 covers 13 residues. The CDR3 nucleotides are TGCAGCGTGGGGGACAGGAGTCCAGATACGCAGTATTTT. Protein sequence: CSVGDRSPDTQYF.

The chain has TRBV20-1 and TRBJ1-6; 8 nucleotides agree with TRBD1. Germline CDR1 is DFQATT and CDR2 is SNEGSKA (reference sequence). J lost 7 bases, V lost 3 bases, and 5 bases had no gene match. This CDR3 is built from 14 residues. In DNA, the CDR3 is TGCAGTGCTAGGAACGACAGGGGAAATTCACCCCTCCACTTT. Its protein is CSARNDRGNSPLHF.

The rearrangement links TRBV27 to TRBJ1-5; a weak D match, TRBD1 (5 bases). CDR1 is MNHEY, CDR2 SMNVEV, per germline (reference sequence). Trimming removed 5 bases at V and 2 bases at J, with 13 bases between. This CDR3 spans 15 amino acids. CDR3 loop: CASSRLGVGNQPQHF. The CDR3 coding sequence is TGTGCCAGCAGTCGGCTGGGGGTAGGCAATCAGCCCCAGCATTTT.

The chain joins TRBV6-1 to TRBJ2-4; a weak D match, TRBD1 (6 bases). The DNA end is more similar to TRBJ2-7, so the J call may be wrong. From germline, CDR1 is MNHNS and CDR2 SASEGT. The CDR3 runs 14 residues. The CDR3 coding sequence is TGTGCCAGCAGTGAAATAAACAGGGTGTACGAGCAGTACTTC. This translates into CASSEINRVYEQYF.

The chain is built from TRBV6-6 and TRBJ2-4; D is unclear. The J call may not be correct, given that the DNA end is closer to TRBJ2-7. The CDR3 runs to 13 residues. The V gene's germline CDR1 is MNHNY and CDR2 SVGAGI (reference sequence). The CDR3: CASSPKAENEQYF. In DNA, the CDR3 is TGTGCCAGCAGCCCTAAGGCGGAAAACGAGCAGTACTTC.

This sequence joins TRBV6-1 and TRBJ1-1; D possibly corresponds to TRBD1 (5 bases). The CDR3 spans 15 residues. The germline CDR1 and CDR2 sequences are MNHNS and SASEGT. V was trimmed by 5 bases and J by 1 base, leaving 14 bases between them. The CDR3 here is CASSRTTEGNTEAFF. Here the CDR3 DNA reads TGTGCCAGCAGTAGAACGACAGAAGGGAACACTGAAGCTTTCTTT.